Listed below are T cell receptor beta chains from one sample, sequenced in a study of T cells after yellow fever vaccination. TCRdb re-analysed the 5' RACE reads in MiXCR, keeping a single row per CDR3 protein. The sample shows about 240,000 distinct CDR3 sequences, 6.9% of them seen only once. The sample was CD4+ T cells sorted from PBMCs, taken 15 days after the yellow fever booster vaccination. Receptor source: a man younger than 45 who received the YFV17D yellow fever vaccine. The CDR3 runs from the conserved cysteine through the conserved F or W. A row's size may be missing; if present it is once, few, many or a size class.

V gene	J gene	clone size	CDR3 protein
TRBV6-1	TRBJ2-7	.	CASRKPGQGSSEQYF
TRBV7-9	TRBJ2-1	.	CASSTGGTYNEQFF
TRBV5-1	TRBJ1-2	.	CASTPTGAVYGYTF
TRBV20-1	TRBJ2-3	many	CSAGDRRITDTQYF
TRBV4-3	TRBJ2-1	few	CASSQGSSGEQFF
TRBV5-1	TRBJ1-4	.	CASSFGRINEKLFF
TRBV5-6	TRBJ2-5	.	CASSPQFRRETQYF
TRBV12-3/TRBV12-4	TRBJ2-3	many	CASGEWGGSTDTQYF
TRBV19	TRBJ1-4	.	CASDSGQKNEKLFF
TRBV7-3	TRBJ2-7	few	CASSLTSGGYEQYF
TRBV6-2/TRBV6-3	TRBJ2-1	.	CASSYGTSGSGSYNEQFF
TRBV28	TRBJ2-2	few	CASSQPGLDTGELFF
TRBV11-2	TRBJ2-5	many	CASRHRAGTETQYF
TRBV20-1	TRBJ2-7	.	CSAIPGTGASYEQYF
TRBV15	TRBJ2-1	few	CATSRVKAAANEQFF
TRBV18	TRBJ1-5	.	CASSPQGYSNQPQHF
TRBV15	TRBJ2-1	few	CATSRGGLAGGDEQFF
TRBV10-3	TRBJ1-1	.	CAISGGGRPAAEAFF
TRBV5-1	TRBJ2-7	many	CASSWAPGSYEQYF
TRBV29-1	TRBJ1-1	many	CSVVRPQGARTEAFF
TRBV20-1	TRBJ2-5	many	CSARGAGGPRKETQYF
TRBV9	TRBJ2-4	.	CASSANSRSIQYF
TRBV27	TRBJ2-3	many	CASSLSGATDTQYF
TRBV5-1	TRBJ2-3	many	CASSSGQPADTQYF
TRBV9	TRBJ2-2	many	CASKTGGGTGELFF
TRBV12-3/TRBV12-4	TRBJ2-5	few	CASSTTEGGTQYF
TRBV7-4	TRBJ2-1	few	CASSLPTKPRTSGSYDSSYNEQFF
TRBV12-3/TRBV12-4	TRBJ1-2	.	CASSYGTGYGYTF
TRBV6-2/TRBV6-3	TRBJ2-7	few	CASQGDVYSYEQYF
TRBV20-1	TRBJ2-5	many	CSARRAETQYF
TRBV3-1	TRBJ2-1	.	CASSQDRGSEDF
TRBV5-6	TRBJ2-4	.	CASSRYGGLAKNIQYF
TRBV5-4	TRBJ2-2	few	CASSLVGGELFF
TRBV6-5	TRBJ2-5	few	CASSYPTGGRETQYF
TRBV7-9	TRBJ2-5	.	CARRGTQYF
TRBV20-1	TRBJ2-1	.	CSARGGETLNEQFF